This T cell receptor (beta chain) was sequenced for a study of shared clonotypes between healthy human individuals (TCRdb year 2020). Some background on the complete study: Two women and a few men aged 18 to 49 years were included in the cohort. Each donor's leukapheresis produced roughly between about 0.8 and 10 billion PBMCs. To increase sequencing depth and limit assay-specific biases, TCR repertoire library preparation and sequencing were carried out by different laboratories using diverse techniques. To estimate repertoire size and how much clonotype sharing occurs between individuals, the study deeply sequenced the blood TCR repertoires of five healthy adults. For each donor, CD4 naive and CD4 memory were each run on three plates, CD8 naive on two plates, and CD8 memory on one plate. General conclusions and limits of the study: The small number of donors limited the genetic and exposure-history diversity represented. Sampling was limited to blood, and TCR repertoires in tissue likely differ from TCR repertoires in blood. Pairwise subsampling led to the expectation that sequencing depth would affect the degree of clonotype sharing among donors. Estimated clonotype richness was generally larger for naive than for memory subsets. Higher generation probabilities were observed for clonotypes shared by all four sorted-subset donors than for non-shared clonotypes. Incomplete sequencing was indicated by rarefaction of sorted-subset datasets, despite the large sequencing depth. Sharing across several donors was observed for about 4.8% of naive CD4, around 3.5% of naive CD8, 2% to 2.5% of memory CD4, and around 0.4% of memory CD8 clonotypes.

Using the deep immunoSEQ assay, multiplex PCR amplified TCR CDR3 regions from genomic DNA. Extracted genomic DNA from each cell subset was distributed evenly across all wells of several immunoSEQ 96-well plates, and each plate was treated as a replicate. For sorted subsets, each replicate PCR was loaded with 200 ng genomic DNA, equivalent to approximately 33,000 T cell genomes. The purified libraries were quantified using a Qubit 3.0 fluorometer, sized with a Bioanalyzer 2100, and then quantified again using the KAPA Library Quantification kit. Each immunoSEQ 96-well plate was sequenced on its own single-read 150-cycle Illumina NextSeq 550 flow cell. The paper's data handling went like this. The immunoSEQ output contained only junctional sequences without quality scores, so filtering could not match that applied to full-length reads. Sequences were annotated with PyIR, a Python wrapper for IgBLAST v1.9, and V/J genes and CDR3 were assigned using IMGT germline references. Reads were filtered out if the reads had weak V/J assignments (E-value above 1e-6), no CDR3, stop codons, out-of-frame junctions, or ambiguous translated residues. V3J clonotypes were defined as sequences sharing the same inferred V gene, J gene, and CDR3 amino acid sequence. Percentage overlap between repertoires was computed as shared unique clonotypes divided by the size of the smaller repertoire. RTK rarefaction, the Chao1 estimator, and Recon v2.1 estimates of unobserved clonotypes were used to assess repertoire richness. Generation probabilities for all TCRbeta clonotypes obtained by the gDNA method from several donors were computed using OLGA. TCRdb mirrors the immuneACCESS table, restricted to in-frame sequences. Some clones are absent from its copies; in checked studies, under half trace to an unresolved V gene, and the reason for the others is unknown. The V and J calls and clone size come from that table; D and trimming were worked out from the DNA. The sample table records around 1.1 million clones; about 80% of these occur just once. 0.7% to 0.95% of the sample is held by the ten biggest clonotypes.

Its CDR3 holds 17 amino acids, cysteine through phenylalanine. CDR3 DNA is the only sequence kept; it has 51 bases, read in frame from the first base. From V the trimming removes 1 base and from J it removes 0 bases, while the gene matches leave 3 bases of the junction unaccounted for. Based on the germline V gene, the CDR1 and CDR2 sequences are LGHNT and FRNRAP. With regard to this clone: It has no known antigen specificity. No base qualities exist here, and no much larger clone lies one base off it.

Healthy HIV-negative adults with no recently reported acute infections or vaccinations were included as donors. Only Caucasian adults living in Nashville, Tennessee, USA were represented among the donors. CD4+ T cells were enriched by magnetic negative selection, after which naive cells were positively selected on CD45RA and the negative fraction was taken as the memory subset. Blood was collected by leukapheresis, and PBMCs were isolated by Ficoll-Histopaque density gradient centrifugation and then cryopreserved in liquid nitrogen vapor phase. Analytical flow cytometry was used to check the purity and quantity of every magnetically sorted T cell population. Genomic DNA was isolated from each sorted fraction and quantified by UV absorbance on a Nanodrop 2000c.

The chain is made from TRBV12-5 and TRBJ2-6, and 7 junction bases match TRBD1. Sequencing was performed on memory CD4+ T cells from PBMCs. Read against the paper, the sample's cell subset or site label means: CD45RA-negative fraction. The receptor was isolated from a man aged 18 to 29 in good health. Some clones in this sample may be carry-over from other donors' samples. The CDR3 loop reads CASGLGTGFSGANVLTF. The sequenced DNA is TGTGCTAGTGGTTTGGGGACAGGTTTCTCTGGGGCCAACGTCCTGACTTTC.